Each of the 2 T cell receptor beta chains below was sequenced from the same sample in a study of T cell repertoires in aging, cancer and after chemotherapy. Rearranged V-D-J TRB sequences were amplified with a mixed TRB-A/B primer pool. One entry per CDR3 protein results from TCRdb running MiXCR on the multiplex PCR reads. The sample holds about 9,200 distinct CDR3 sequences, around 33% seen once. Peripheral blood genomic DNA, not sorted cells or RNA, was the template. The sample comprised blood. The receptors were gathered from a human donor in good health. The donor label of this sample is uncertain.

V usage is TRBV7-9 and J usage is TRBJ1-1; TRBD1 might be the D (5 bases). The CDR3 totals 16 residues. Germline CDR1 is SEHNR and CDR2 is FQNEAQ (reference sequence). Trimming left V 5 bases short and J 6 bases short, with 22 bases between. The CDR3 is CASSPDRTGTPAEAFF. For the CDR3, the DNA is TGTGCCAGCAGCCCCGACCGGACCGGGACCCCCGCTGAAGCTTTCTTT.

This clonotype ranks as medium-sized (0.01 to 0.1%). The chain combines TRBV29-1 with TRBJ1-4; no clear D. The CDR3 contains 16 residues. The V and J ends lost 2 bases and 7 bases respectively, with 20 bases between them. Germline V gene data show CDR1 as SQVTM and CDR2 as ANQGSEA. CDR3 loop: CSVERMEVGIGEKLFF. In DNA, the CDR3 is TGCAGCGTTGAAAGGATGGAAGTGGGCATTGGTGAAAAACTGTTTTTT.